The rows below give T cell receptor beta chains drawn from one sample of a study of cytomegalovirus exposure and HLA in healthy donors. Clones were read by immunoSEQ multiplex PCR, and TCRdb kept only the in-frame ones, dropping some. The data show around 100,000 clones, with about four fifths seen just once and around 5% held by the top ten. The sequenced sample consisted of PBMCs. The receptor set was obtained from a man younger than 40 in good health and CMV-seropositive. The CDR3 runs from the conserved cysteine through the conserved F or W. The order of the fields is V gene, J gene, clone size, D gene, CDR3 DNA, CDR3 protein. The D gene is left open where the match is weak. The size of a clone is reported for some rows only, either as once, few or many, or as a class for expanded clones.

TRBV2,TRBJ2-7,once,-,TGTGCCAGCAGTCCCGAAACAGGGAACGAGCAGTACTTC,CASSPETGNEQYF
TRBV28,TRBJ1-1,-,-,TGTGCCAGCACCGACTGGGAGGGAGGGACTGAAGCTTTCTTT,CASTDWEGGTEAFF
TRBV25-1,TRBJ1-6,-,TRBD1,TGTGCCAGCAGTGGTCACAGACAGGGTGGTTCACCCCTCCACTTT,CASSGHRQGGSPLHF
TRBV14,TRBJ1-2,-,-,TGTGCCAGCAGCCTTACAATGGAGGGTGGCTACACCTTC,CASSLTMEGGYTF
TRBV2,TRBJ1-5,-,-,TGTGCCAGCAGTGAAGCCGGTCAGCCCCAGCATTTT,CASSEAGQPQHF
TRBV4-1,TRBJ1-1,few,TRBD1,TGCGCCAGCAGCGAGACGCGCCTCCACAGGGGGCCCACTGAAGCTTTCTTT,CASSETRLHRGPTEAFF
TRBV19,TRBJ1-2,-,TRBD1,TGTGCCAGTAGTTCCCAACCCGGGGTGCGGGACAGGGGGACGAATGGCTACCCCTTC,CASSSQPGVRDRGTNGYPF
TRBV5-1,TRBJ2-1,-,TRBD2,TGCGCCAGCAGCCGAGTGAGCGGGGGGGTAAATGAGCAGTTCTTC,CASSRVSGGVNEQFF
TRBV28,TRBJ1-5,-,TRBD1,TGTGCCAGCAGTCCCCGACAGGGCCGGGGCAATCAGCCCCAGCATTTT,CASSPRQGRGNQPQHF
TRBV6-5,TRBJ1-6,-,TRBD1,TGTGCCAGCAGTCCAACAGGGGACGCAAATTCACCCCTCCACTTT,CASSPTGDANSPLHF
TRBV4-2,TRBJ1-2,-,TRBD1,TGTGCCAGCAGCTCCCCGACAGGGGACTATGGCTACACCTTC,CASSSPTGDYGYTF
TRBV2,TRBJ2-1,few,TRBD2,TGTGCCAGCAGTGCCCAGCGGGGGGGCTACAATGAGCAGTTCTTC,CASSAQRGGYNEQFF
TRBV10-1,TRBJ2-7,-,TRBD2,TGCGCCAGCAGTGATTTACCGGGAGGATTAGGGGCGCAGTACTTC,CASSDLPGGLGAQYF
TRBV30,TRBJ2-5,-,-,TGTGCCTGGAGTGGGGAAGCGGGGACCCAGTACTTC,CAWSGEAGTQYF
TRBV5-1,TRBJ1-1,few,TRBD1,TGCGCCAGCAGCTTGACCAACCGGGACAGTGAAGCTTTCTTT,CASSLTNRDSEAFF
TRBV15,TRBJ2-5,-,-,TGTGCCACCAGCAGACAGTACCAAGAGACCCAGTACTTC,CATSRQYQETQYF
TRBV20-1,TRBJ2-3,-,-,TGCAGTGCTTCCCGTTCGTATTTT,CSASRSYF
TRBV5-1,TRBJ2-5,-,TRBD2,TGCGCCAGCAGTCGGGGGGAGCAGGCAGAGACCCAGTACTTC,CASSRGEQAETQYF